The 13 T cell receptor beta chains in this list originate from one sample, sequenced in a study of blood T cells in healthy people across ages. With a J-beta primer mix and a sample-barcoded 5' primer, a second PCR ran about 7 to 12 cycles. Each CDR3 protein gets one entry after TCRdb re-called the 5' RACE reads with MiXCR. Here the sample spans just over 800,000 distinct CDR3 sequences, less than 80% being singletons. Specimen: blood. These receptor sequences come from a man in his thirties or forties in good health.

The rearrangement uses TRBV6-6 and TRBJ2-7, with D maybe TRBD1 (5 bases). The closer fit of TRBJ2-4 to the DNA end suggests the J call may be wrong. The CDR3 runs 12 residues. Germline CDR1 and CDR2: MNHNY and SVGAGI (reference sequence). CDR3: CASSSDSNIQYF. The CDR3 nucleotides are TGTGCCAGCAGTTCCGACAGTAACATTCAGTACTTC.

The chain employs TRBV10-3 and TRBJ2-5, with TRBD1 matching over 7 bases. CDR1 is ENHRY, CDR2 SYGVKD, per germline. The CDR3 contains 15 residues. The V and J ends lost 6 bases and 1 base, in that order; junction bases with no gene match: 8. CDR3 sequence: CAIRASRDSQETQYF. CDR3 DNA: TGTGCCATCAGGGCTTCCCGGGACAGCCAAGAGACCCAGTACTTC.

This chain connects TRBV7-3 to TRBJ2-3, with D possibly matching TRBD2 (6 bases). The CDR3 totals 14 residues. The germline V gene has CDR1 SGHTA and CDR2 FQGTGA. V was shortened by 3 bases and J by 3 bases, with 10 bases between the two germline ends. The CDR3 coding sequence is TGTGCCAGCAGCTTCCTGGGGGGAACAGATACGCAGTATTTT. Encoded protein: CASSFLGGTDTQYF. Full variable domain (remainder filled in from reference TRBV7-3 and TRBJ2-3): GAGVSQTPSNKVTEKGKYVELRCDPISGHTALYWYRQSLGQGPEFLIYFQGTGAADDSGLPNDRFFAVRPEGSVSTLKIQRTERGDSAVYLCASSFLGGTDTQYFGPGTRLTVL.

This rearrangement joins TRBV7-6 to TRBJ2-7; 8 nucleotides align to TRBD2. V shed 11 bases and J 4 bases; nucleotides not matched to a gene: 13. CDR1 SGHVS and CDR2 FNYEAQ come from the germline V gene. The CDR3 length is 14 residues. The CDR3 DNA sequence: TGTGCCGGCACCCCAACTAGCGGAGATTACGAGCAGTACTTC. Translation: CAGTPTSGDYEQYF.

CDR3 in amino acids: CSAKQGATDTQYF. DNA of the CDR3: TGCAGTGCAAAACAGGGGGCGACAGATACGCAGTATTTT. This chain joins TRBV20-1 and TRBJ2-3; 9 bases align to TRBD1. V was pared by 6 bases and J by 3 bases, with 4 bases of the junction left unmatched. Germline values: CDR1 DFQATT, CDR2 SNEGSKA (reference sequence). This CDR3 is 13 amino acids long.

The V call is TRBV25-1, the J call TRBJ2-5, with 8 bases that match TRBD2. Germline CDR1 MGHDK, CDR2 SYGVNS. V trimming: 1 base; J trimming: 5 bases; junction bases outside the gene matches: 9. The CDR3 contains 16 residues. The CDR3 DNA reads TGTGCCAGCAGTGAATCGGGACTAGGGACGGGGGAGACCCAGTACTTC. Amino acids: CASSESGLGTGETQYF. Looking up the rest from reference TRBV25-1 and TRBJ2-5 gives the full variable domain: EADIYQTPRYLVIGTGKKITLECSQTMGHDKMYWYQQDPGMELHLIHYSYGVNSTEKGDLSSESTVSRIRTEHFPLTLESARPSHTSQYLCASSESGLGTGETQYFGPGTRLLVL.

The chain links TRBV29-1 to TRBJ2-1; 7 bases line up with TRBD2. J gave up 5 bases and V 6 bases, and 19 bases lay outside the gene matches. Germline lookup yields CDR1 SQVTM and CDR2 ANQGSEA. The CDR3 runs to 17 residues. The CDR3 region has the DNA TGCAGCGTAGCCCGGGTCCGACTAGCCGGCGGGAACAATGAGCAGTTCTTC. Its protein product is CSVARVRLAGGNNEQFF.

This clonotype was seen a single time. V gene TRBV4-3 combines with J gene TRBJ1-2; D gene uncertain. The CDR3 is 14 residues long. Germline values: CDR1 LGHNA, CDR2 YSLEER. V dropped 5 bases and J dropped 0 bases, with 10 bases sitting between them. CDR3 bases: TGCGCCAGCAGCAAGACGGAAGCTAACTATGGCTACACCTTC. Translated: CASSKTEANYGYTF.

The gene calls are TRBV15 and TRBJ2-5; TRBD1 matches 8 bases. Judging by the DNA end, TRBJ2-7 fits better; the J call may be wrong. The CDR3 is 15 amino acids. Germline V CDR1 and CDR2: LNHNV, YYDKDF (reference sequence). In DNA, the CDR3 is TGTGCCACCAGCAGAGCCGCTGACAGGGGCTACGAGCAGTACTTC. Its translation: CATSRAADRGYEQYF.

This clonotype was observed a few times. The V gene is TRBV7-9, the J gene TRBJ2-7; 9 bases fit TRBD1. This CDR3 is 15 amino acids long. The germline V gene encodes CDR1 SEHNR and CDR2 FQNEAQ (reference sequence). V lost 5 bases to trimming and J lost 3 bases; unmatched junction nucleotides: 8. The DNA of the CDR3 is TGTGCCAGCAGCCTAACGTCGACAGGGGGCTACGAGCAGTACTTC. Translation gives CASSLTSTGGYEQYF.

The chain recombines TRBV10-3 with TRBJ2-7, with D possibly being TRBD1 (5 bases). The CDR3 runs 12 residues. V lost 6 bases, J lost 0 bases, and 6 bases lay in between. The V gene's germline CDR1 is ENHRY and CDR2 SYGVKD. CDR3 nucleotide sequence: TGTGCCATCAGGGACAACTCCTACGAGCAGTACTTC. Its translation: CAIRDNSYEQYF.

This clonotype was picked up a small number of times. This chain connects TRBV6-2 or TRBV6-3 to TRBJ1-2; D is ambiguous. Deletions cut 6 bases from V and 8 bases from J, with 16 bases between. CDR1 is MNHEY, CDR2 SVGEGT, per germline. The CDR3 spans 13 residues. Here the CDR3 DNA reads TGTGCCAGCAGCCCCGTAGGGTCCTACGGCTACACCTTC. Residues: CASSPVGSYGYTF.

This chain joins TRBV5-1 and TRBJ2-1; 7 bases map to TRBD2. Germline values: CDR1 SGHRS, CDR2 YFSETQ. The V gene end was trimmed by 2 bases and the J gene end by 8 bases; junction bases not matched to a gene: 10. The CDR3 loop spans 15 amino acids. CDR3 sequence reads: CASSLQSGEGHEQFF. In DNA form, the CDR3 reads TGCGCCAGCAGCTTACAAAGCGGGGAAGGCCATGAGCAGTTCTTC.